The rows below give T cell receptor beta chains drawn from one sample of a study of blood T cell repertoires in COVID-19. Here immunoSEQ multiplex PCR was the method, and the copy in TCRdb shows in-frame clones only, minus some. The sample includes a few hundred thousand clones, approximately 89% of them seen just once. Sequencing input: peripheral blood. The receptors come from a woman aged 50 to 65 with acute or convalescent COVID-19. Both conserved end residues are part of each CDR3. A D gene is named only where the DNA matches it firmly. Only part of the rows carry a size: once, few, many, or a class if the clone is expanded.

>.|.|TRBV7-3|TRBJ1-5
CASSLTLNQPQHF
TGTGCCAGCAGCTTAACCCTAAATCAGCCCCAGCATTTT
>.|.|TRBV7-9|TRBJ2-5
CASSFPPRRETQYF
TGTGCCAGCAGCTTCCCCCCGCGGAGGGAGACCCAGTACTTC
>.|.|TRBV28|TRBJ1-6
CASSSGGRIPLHF
TGTGCCAGCAGCTCCGGCGGGAGGATACCCCTCCACTTT
>.|few|TRBV30|TRBJ2-5
CAWGRGETQYF
TGTGCCTGGGGGAGGGGGGAGACCCAGTACTTC
>TRBD2|.|TRBV27|TRBJ2-1
CASSLWAAGDYNEQFF
TGTGCCAGCAGTTTATGGGCAGCGGGGGACTACAATGAGCAGTTCTTC
>.|few|TRBV28|TRBJ1-3
CASSPAGNTIYF
TGTGCCAGCAGTCCGGCGGGGAACACCATATATTTT
>.|.|TRBV6-5|TRBJ2-7
CASSYSGGQYEQYF
TGTGCCAGCAGTTACTCAGGCGGGCAATACGAGCAGTACTTC
>TRBD1|.|TRBV19|TRBJ2-2
CASSMWTGPPGELFF
TGTGCCAGTAGTATGTGGACAGGGCCCCCCGGGGAGCTGTTTTTT
>.|.|TRBV21-1|TRBJ2-7
CASSNILGSLSEQYF
TGTGCCAGCAGCAACATTCTCGGGAGTCTTAGCGAGCAGTACTTC
>TRBD2|.|TRBV6-5|TRBJ2-5
CASQAGGPRETQYF
TGTGCCAGCCAAGCGGGAGGGCCGAGGGAGACCCAGTACTTC
>.|few|TRBV6-5|TRBJ1-6
CASSRTDPTNSPLHF
TGTGCCAGCAGCCGGACAGACCCCACAAATTCACCCCTCCACTTT
>.|.|TRBV5-5|TRBJ2-7
CASSEPYEQYF
TGTGCCAGCAGCGAGCCTTACGAGCAGTACTTC
>.|.|TRBV28|TRBJ1-1
CASTGGGWDTEAFF
TGTGCCAGCACCGGCGGGGGCTGGGACACTGAAGCTTTCTTT
>TRBD1|.|TRBV28|TRBJ2-1
CASSRTGDDEQFF
TGTGCCAGCAGCCGGACAGGGGATGATGAGCAGTTCTTC
>.|.|TRBV11-2|TRBJ2-3
CASSLEWGRDTDTQYF
TGTGCCAGCAGCTTAGAGTGGGGGCGAGACACAGATACGCAGTATTTT